One T cell receptor beta chain is described in this entry. Its cognate antigen is unknown. The data stem from a study of cytomegalovirus exposure and HLA in healthy donors. Study outcomes and limitations: Judged likely to be a sequencing artifact was a cluster of highly shared sequence variants.

Use of 60 Vbeta and 13 Jbeta primers characterized the PCR. Sequencing was performed with immunoSEQ multiplex PCR; in TCRdb, only in-frame clones are kept and a portion is missing. The data show approximately 74,000 clones, with roughly 78% seen just once and approximately 9.8% held by the top ten. CDR3 size: 14 residues. Trimming removed 5 bases from V and 10 bases from J, with 20 bases in between. Germline values: CDR1 PRHDT, CDR2 FYEKMQ (reference sequence). This sequence originates from a man aged 40-55 years in good health and CMV-seronegative. The rearrangement joins TRBV13 to TRBJ2-5, with D perhaps matching TRBD1 (5 bases). The sample consisted of PBMCs. CDR3 in DNA: TGTGCCAGCAGCCTAGACAGAGCCGCGACGGACCAGTACTTC. It translates to CASSLDRAATDQYF.